This T cell receptor beta chain was captured by sequencing in a study of blood T cell repertoires in COVID-19 (TCRdb year 2020). Regarding the research as a whole: Samples from collaborators originated in the United States, Italy and Spain and spanned both the acute and convalescent phases of COVID-19. Subjects who had been exposed to COVID-19, were actively infected with it, or had recovered from it provided the deeply sampled blood TCRbeta repertoires that made up the dataset. The repertoires were released in a freely available public database meant as a resource for research on the immune response to SARS-CoV-2. Where available, HLA class I and class II types were taken from metadata supplied by the sample provider and were not determined by assay-based typing. Samples came from the ongoing ImmuneRACE study (first 160 participants) plus 1,254 subjects from 6 global collaborators. The prospective study material was composed of cDNA or gDNA derived from T cells, B-cell-depleted T cells, or PBMCs. Sample metadata almost always included a de-identified subject ID, COVID-19 status, age in years and sex.

The germline ends are 17 bases apart after V is trimmed by 0 bases and J by 5 bases. The CDR3 holds 16 amino acids from the cysteine to the phenylalanine. The DNA shown is the 48-base CDR3, in frame from base 1. The germline V gene yields SGHTS for CDR1 and YDEGEE for CDR2. This clone came up a few times. Its antigen is unknown. Per-nucleotide qualities are absent, and no much larger clonotype sits a single base away. Whole blood was collected in K2EDTA tubes by collaborating institutions according to the institutions' own protocols. For TCRbeta analysis, collaborators shipped samples in one of three forms: frozen whole blood, isolated PBMCs, or DNA extracted from either of those sample types. The study at large found these results: How much clinical and demographic metadata was included differed by source and by participant, and the metadata was provided uncurated.

TCRbeta CDR3 regions were amplified from genomic DNA using the immunoSEQ Assay, a bias-controlled multiplex PCR. Turning to the authors' computational methods: Nucleated cell counts per sample were estimated from amplification of reference gene primers within the assay. Sequence reads were collapsed and filtered to measure the absolute abundance of every unique TCRbeta CDR3 rearrangement. Productive Simpson clonality was computed per sample as the square root of Simpson's diversity index over productive rearrangements. The source is immuneACCESS, and TCRdb retained only in-frame sequences with V and J called. Part of the clones is not carried over; for the studies checked, unresolved V genes explain less than half of this, and the remainder is unexplained. V and J calls and clone size are given by that table; D and trimming were obtained from the DNA. The sample includes about 100,000 clones, with 80% to 95% observed a single time. The top ten constitute roughly 2.1% of the sample.

This TCR was sampled from a man aged 45-65 years with active COVID-19. The material sequenced was peripheral blood. This chain joins TRBV5-8 to TRBJ1-2; tentative D gene TRBD1, with 5 bases matching. The CDR3 sequence is CASSLGAWQGSYGYTF. The nucleotide sequence is TGTGCCAGCAGCTTGGGGGCCTGGCAGGGATCGTATGGCTACACCTTC.